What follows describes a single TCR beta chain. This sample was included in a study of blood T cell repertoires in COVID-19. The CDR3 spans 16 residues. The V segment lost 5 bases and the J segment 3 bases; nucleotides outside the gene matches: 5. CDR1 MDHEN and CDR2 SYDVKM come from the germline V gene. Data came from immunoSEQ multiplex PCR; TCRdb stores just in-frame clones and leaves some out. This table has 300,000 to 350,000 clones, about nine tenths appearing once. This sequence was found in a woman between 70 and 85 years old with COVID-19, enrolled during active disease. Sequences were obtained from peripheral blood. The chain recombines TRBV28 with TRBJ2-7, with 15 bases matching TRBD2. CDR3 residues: CASSPPGLAGGYEQYF. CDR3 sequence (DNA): TGTGCCAGCAGTCCGCCGGGACTAGCGGGGGGCTACGAGCAGTACTTC.